This TCR beta chain derives from a study of breast tumors, draining lymph nodes, adjacent tissues. In its sample, this clonotype was seen once. The antigen remains undetermined. Germline assignment: CDR1 SGDLS and CDR2 YYNGEE. After removal of 3 bases from V and 8 bases from J, the junction contained 10 bases not matched to a gene. The CDR3 loop spans 16 amino acids. Each CDR3 protein is one row after TCRdb ran MiXCR on the multiplex PCR reads. This sample has around 13,000 distinct CDR3 sequences, with about three quarters found just once. Overall study findings and caveats: Data only fit, rather than demonstrated, lymph node origin of most tumor T cells. Tumor and nontumor repertoires were significantly more similar in luminal-like than in basal-like breast cancer. Compared with lymph nodes, tumors were less diverse; compared with nontumor tissue, more. Most tumor T cells seemingly derive from lymph node, then expand in tumor.

Input material: tumor-adjacent breast tissue. This rearrangement joins TRBV9 to TRBJ2-1; 11 bases are shared with TRBD1. The clonotype comes from a female donor with breast cancer. Some clones in this sample may be carry-over from other donors' samples. The DNA of the CDR3 is TGTGCCAGCAGCGCACGGACAGGGGGCCATCTGGATGAGCAGTTCTTC. It encodes CASSARTGGHLDEQFF.